The entry that follows covers one T cell receptor (beta chain) sequence. Its matching antigen is unknown. The data were taken from a study of siplizumab effects on memory and regulatory T cells. General study results and limits: Roughly 80-96% of proliferating CD4+ or CD8+ clones defied assignment to a naive or memory phenotype.

Per the germline V gene, CDR1 is MNHEY and CDR2 is SMNVEV (reference sequence). The CDR3 is 16 residues long. After removal of 2 bases from V and 5 bases from J, the junction contained 5 bases not matched to a gene. Libraries were prepared by immunoSEQ multiplex PCR; TCRdb keeps only in-frame clonotypes and omits some of them. The sample has approximately 75,000 clones, 90% to 95% seen once; the top ten hold over 4%. The chain uses TRBV27 and TRBJ2-5; TRBD2 matches at 13 bases. This TCR was recovered from a human donor in good health. Sequenced sample: CD8+ T cells sorted from blood. The CDR3 region has the DNA TGTGCCAGCAGTTTAACTAGCGGGGGGGTAAGGGAGACCCAGTACTTC. Its translation: CASSLTSGGVRETQYF.